This note documents a single TCR beta chain sequence. V shed 5 bases, J shed 5 bases, and the junction held 6 bases outside the gene matches. The CDR3 is made up of 13 amino acids. The germline V gene encodes CDR1 DFQATT and CDR2 SNEGSKA (reference sequence). This entry is derived from a study of T-cell reconstitution after alpha-beta-depleted transplantation in children. Preparing the TCRbeta library involved the use of unique molecular identifiers. TCRdb redid the calling of the PCR reads with MiXCR, one entry per CDR3 protein. The sample lists about 360,000 distinct CDR3 sequences, 13% occurring once.

The receptor's source is a human donor who donated a stem cell graft to a child with Fanconi anemia. The starting material was PBMCs, obtained from the stem cell graft. The gene calls are TRBV20-1 and TRBJ1-5; TRBD1 matches at 7 bases. Here the CDR3 reads CSAFDREHQPQHF. CDR3 DNA: TGCAGTGCTTTTGACAGGGAGCATCAGCCCCAGCATTTT.